This entry describes one T cell receptor beta chain. Its antigen specificity is not known. No much larger clone is present one base from it, and per-base qualities are unavailable. The data derive from a study of cytomegalovirus exposure and HLA in healthy donors (TCRdb year 2017). In the study overall: An earlier analysis of approximately 550 of the donors reported more than 250 Gb of sequence data and roughly 100 million unique TCR beta sequences from roughly 180 million T cells. An early release covering approximately 600 HLA-typed donors comprised approximately 290 gigabases of sequencing data and around 85 million unique TCR sequences. The genetic ancestry cluster associated with self-reported Caucasian donors included about 81% of the roughly 400 genotyped donors. The study was designed to test whether signatures of past pathogen exposure could be identified by cataloging public T cell receptors. The study used immunosequencing to profile the T cell repertoires of some 600 subjects and linked those repertoires to cytomegalovirus serostatus. Besides the first cohort of about 730 subjects, a separate validation cohort made up of 90 to 150 different subjects was used. To predict cytomegalovirus infection status, the study combined high-throughput TCR immunosequencing, statistical association of individual TCRs with disease status, and machine learning. A later analysis re-analyzed previously published TCR beta repertoires from about 730 donors and added high-resolution HLA genotyping to study TCR occurrence patterns. Rather than using new phenotypic data, the later analysis identified candidate immune exposures from TCR beta sequences and from how often those sequences occurred across donors. In an earlier analysis of around 540 of the donors, high-throughput TCR beta sequencing was used to judge whether each TCR beta V gene segment behaved as functional or pseudogenic. Donor age, sex, ethnicity and CMV serostatus were compiled together with the repertoire data. Genome-wide SNP genotypes for about 65% of the 666 donors were used in a later genetic analysis, which treated that subset as a discovery cohort. Every discovery cohort repertoire had been produced on one sequencing platform. HLA typing included class I and class II loci at four-digit resolution. Typing coverage differed by locus: A, B, C, DRB1 and DQB1 were typed in roughly 629-630 donors, DQA1 in approximately 520, DPA1 in 606, and DPB1 in 400 to 490. Several DR-DQ haplotypes were handled as single units for association and clustering, since linkage in the cohort was strong. Among about 410 genotyped donors of the cohort, an average of roughly 230,000 unique TCR beta nucleotide sequences was sequenced per donor, of which about 19% were non-productive.

The cohort consisted of 600 to 750 healthy bone marrow donors. Cohort members were all nominally healthy when sampled, although unrecorded immune exposures were likely present. The donor tested CMV seronegative and was one of the 352 seronegative cohort members. Each donor provided a peripheral blood sample, and peripheral blood mononuclear cells were used for TCR beta sequencing. Genomic DNA extraction from the blood cell samples was performed with the Qiagen DNeasy Blood Extraction Kit. What the authors observed across the whole study: A later analysis found that HLA-associated TCR beta chains were more clonally expanded and had lower generation probabilities than equally common non-associated chains. A later genetic analysis reported fewer N-insertions in productive TCRs among donors in an Asian-associated ancestry cluster than the 666-donor mean. The cohort was sequenced for TCR beta chains only, and without alpha or paired-chain data the features that could be detected were limited. The earlier analysis of about 600 of the donors excluded over 15 rarely observed V segments, including chromosome 9 orphons, because counts were too low. The presence/absence analyses assumed that sequencing depth was roughly uniform across donors, and that assumption may not be true. The study listed 150 to 200 TCR beta chains as associated with cytomegalovirus. Several of the top co-occurrence clusters appeared to be linked to parvovirus B19, influenza, CMV and Epstein-Barr virus, according to a later analysis. In both the original and validation cohorts, the classifier was reported to diagnose cytomegalovirus status with high specificity and sensitivity. In a later analysis, the rate of TCR association differed among HLA loci, with DRB1 alleles having the most associated TCRs and HLA-C alleles having the fewest. A group of highly shared sequence variants was considered likely to be a technical artifact of the sequencing pipeline. At a false discovery rate of 0.05, a later analysis linked under 20,000 TCR beta sequences to specific HLA alleles. Because some donors lacked HLA typing at each locus, the association tests relied only on the typed subset. Three of the identified cytomegalovirus-associated TCR beta chains were confirmed in vitro to be specific for cytomegalovirus antigens. V-gene and J-gene trimming of TCR beta chains was associated with a missense DCLRE1C variant in a later genetic analysis, and the association was replicated in an independent cohort. It was suggested by the authors that the approach could potentially be generalized to other disease states and immunological phenotypes. Most TCR sequences were observed very rarely across donors, whereas some public TCRs were present in many individuals. When HLA alleles, especially DR and DQ, strongly co-occurred, attributing TCR associations to individual alleles was difficult. In an earlier analysis of more than 500 of the donors, most TCR beta V segments appeared in productive rearrangements about 87% or about 30% of the time, broadly matching IMGT annotations. The only immune exposure information available for the cohort was CMV serostatus. Linkage disequilibrium might explain the correlated functional status among segregating V segments, but an unknown experimental factor could not be excluded. A further reported finding was that TCR beta sequences accurately predicted the HLA-A and HLA-B alleles for most subjects in the first cohort. Some IMGT-functional V segments, including TRBV6-2 and TRBV6-3, could not be distinguished by the 87-base-pair reads and were therefore excluded. A later analysis found that most CMV-associated TCR beta chains appeared HLA-restricted, with HLA associations seemingly driven largely by CMV exposure.

CDR1 and CDR2 are drawn from the germline V gene (reference sequence): MNHNY, SVGAGI. Relative to germline, V is 7 bases shorter and J is 3 bases shorter, with 6 bases between their ends. Inclusive of the bounding cysteine and phenylalanine, the CDR3 is 12 residues long. The sequence is cut down to CDR3 DNA, 36 bases in frame from base 1. Libraries were made using the immunoSEQ multiplex PCR assay. The multiplex PCR relied on a mix of 60 forward primers for TCR Vbeta segments and 13 reverse primers for TCR Jbeta segments. A multiplex PCR assay on genomic DNA amplified the CDR3 region of rearranged TCR beta genes. Amplified TCR beta libraries were sequenced as 87-base-pair reads on the Illumina HiSeq System. From the authors' description of their analysis: A later analysis tallied 75 million to 95 million unique TCR beta chains across the 640 or so repertoires, and approximately 12 million of those chains were shared by two or more donors. Raw reads were error-corrected and collapsed into unique sequences with a nearest-neighbor algorithm that merged closely related sequences to remove PCR and sequencing errors. V, D and J gene segments were assigned by aligning CDR3 sequences to IMGT reference sequences. Each retained sequence needed at least a six-nucleotide match to both a V gene segment and a J gene segment. Rearrangements were called productive when the CDR3 lacked stop codons and stayed in frame with V and J; all others were non-productive. Following IMGT convention, CDR3 was defined as the stretch from the second conserved V-encoded cysteine to the conserved J-encoded phenylalanine. The earlier analysis of 587 of the donors excluded any sequence lacking an unambiguous match to a single V gene segment. In an earlier analysis of approximately 550 of the donors, V segments were called functional above 56.7% productive rearrangements and were called segregating when the between-donor standard deviation exceeded 5%. To diagnose cytomegalovirus status from the catalog of TCR beta chain sequences, a statistical classification framework was built. In a later analysis, V and J genes were assigned by comparing TCR nucleotide sequences against IMGT/GENE-DB human TR gene sequences. In a later analysis, CDR3 sequences and most-parsimonious VDJ recombination scenarios were assigned using the TCRdist pipeline. In a later analysis, each TCR beta chain was defined by its CDR3 amino acid sequence together with its V-gene family, and reads without a unique V-gene family were excluded. In a later analysis, around 650 highly shared, low-generation-probability nucleotide sequences were removed to address suspected cross-contamination and a sequencing artifact. A later analysis calculated a clonal expansion index for each public chain from normalized within-repertoire ranks of inferred template counts. In a later analysis, generation probabilities were computed using a VDJ recombination model fitted to out-of-frame rearrangements, and the results were checked against IGoR. Hypergeometric tests were used in a later analysis to score TCR-TCR, TCR-HLA and TCR-CMV co-occurrence, with a repertoire-size bias correction applied to the TCR pairs. To estimate false discovery rates, a later analysis permuted the HLA or CMV assignments 20 times. In a later analysis, co-occurring TCRs were grouped using DBSCAN, with TCRdist sequence similarity added in when clustering inside HLA-allele-positive subsets. Repertoires with fewer than 30,000 or more than 120,000 public chains were left out of co-occurrence clustering, as were a handful of repertoires with anomalous nucleotide sharing. TCRdb provides this immuneACCESS table in a form limited to in-frame rearrangements. Some clones are lacking; in checked studies, under half of them reflect an unresolved V gene, and why the rest are absent is not known. That table is the source of V, J and clone size, and D and trimming were worked out from the DNA. The sample table lists some 190,000 clones, more than 60% of them with a count of one. The top ten clonotypes cover approximately 1.5% of the sample.

This TCR was sampled from a man aged 18 to 30 in good health and CMV-seronegative. The V gene is TRBV6-6 and the J gene is TRBJ1-4, with TRBD1 as a weak D call on 5 bases. Sequencing used PBMCs. The CDR3 region: CASTGPNEKLFF. The sequenced DNA: TGTGCCAGCACAGGGCCTAATGAAAAACTGTTTTTT.